Following are 13 T cell receptor beta chains from one sample sequenced in a study of T cells in localized non-small cell lung cancer. The assay was immunoSEQ multiplex PCR, and TCRdb's table has in-frame clones only and misses some. The table shows about 79,000 clones, with roughly four fifths occurring only once. This material consisted of peripheral blood, taken before any cancer treatment. These receptors all come from a female donor over 55 with stage I lung adenocarcinoma.

This chain uses TRBV27 with TRBJ1-1; D not certain. Germline-derived CDR1 and CDR2 are MNHEY and SMNVEV (reference sequence). Between the trimmed V and J ends, which lost 2 bases and 2 bases, there was a span of 9 bases. CDR3 length equals 14 residues. In DNA form, the CDR3 reads TGTGCCAGCAGTTTAGGGCACGATAACACTGAAGCTTTCTTT. Encoded protein: CASSLGHDNTEAFF.

The chain employs TRBV7-2 and TRBJ1-2; a weak D match, TRBD1 (5 bases). The CDR3 is 16 residues long. Trimming removed 1 base at V and 1 base at J, with 13 bases between. Germline V gene sequence: CDR1 SGHTA, CDR2 FQGNSA. The CDR3 region is CASSLEGQGINYGYTF. The CDR3 DNA is TGTGCCAGCAGCTTAGAGGGGCAGGGAATTAACTATGGCTACACCTTC.

This chain uses TRBV10-1 with TRBJ2-1; 13 bases align to TRBD2. This CDR3 is built from 19 residues. V lost 2 bases and J lost 0; bases outside the gene matches: 7. Germline values: CDR1 WNHNN, CDR2 SYGVQD (reference sequence). The CDR3: CASSERLTSGGYSYNEQFF. Written as DNA, the CDR3 is TGCGCCAGCAGTGAGCGTTTGACTAGCGGGGGGTACTCCTACAATGAGCAGTTCTTC.

This chain uses TRBV2 with TRBJ1-5; 7 nucleotides align to TRBD1. After removal of 6 bases from V and 4 bases from J, the junction contained 6 bases not matched to a gene. The germline CDR1 and CDR2 sequences are SNHLY and FYNNEI. The CDR3 sequence is 14 residues long. CDR3 amino acids: CASSGTVSNQPQHF. The CDR3 DNA follows: TGTGCCAGCAGCGGGACAGTGTCGAATCAGCCCCAGCATTTT.

This clone was seen more than once but under ten times. V and J are TRBV2 and TRBJ1-6; tentative D call: TRBD1 (5 bases). Per the germline V gene, CDR1 is SNHLY and CDR2 is FYNNEI. V was clipped by 7 bases and J by 9 bases, with 16 bases between them. The CDR3 length is 14 residues. The CDR3 DNA sequence: TGTGCCAGCAAATGGGACTGGGAGAGTTCACCCCTCCACTTT. This codes for CASKWDWESSPLHF.

The V gene is TRBV11-2, the J gene TRBJ2-3, with D uncertain. Looked up from germline, CDR1 is SGHAT and CDR2 is FQNNGV. The length of the CDR3 is 15 residues. V lost 2 bases to trimming and J lost 0 bases, with 9 bases between them. The CDR3 loop reads CASSLPGQSTDTQYF. The CDR3 DNA reads TGTGCCAGCAGCTTACCAGGTCAAAGCACAGATACGCAGTATTTT.

The CDR3 region has the DNA TGTGCCACATCCGCGCGGGGGACCACCTACGAGCAGTACTTC. It specifies CATSARGTTYEQYF. The V gene is TRBV6-1, the J gene TRBJ2-7, with TRBD2 identical over 7 bases. Trimming removed 10 bases from V and 2 bases from J; junction bases left unmatched: 11. This CDR3 comprises 14 residues. Germline-derived CDR1 and CDR2 are MNHNS and SASEGT.

V usage is TRBV6-1 and J usage is TRBJ1-1; D not certain. Germline V gene lookup returns CDR1 MNHNS and CDR2 SASEGT. V gave up 7 bases and J gave up 10 bases, with 10 bases separating them. This CDR3 has 10 amino acids. The CDR3 DNA sequence: TGTGCCAGCACTCGACCCAGAGCTTTCTTT. Protein sequence: CASTRPRAFF.

Comment on this clone: This likely stems from a read error, as it lies one base from a far larger clone. The sample carries other DNA sequences with the same CDR3. CDR3 sequence: CASSSFTGELFF. The CDR3 bases are TGTGCCAGCAGCTCCTTCACCGGGGAGCTATTTTTT. This rearrangement joins TRBV7-8 to TRBJ2-2; D may be TRBD2 (5 bases). Germline assignment: CDR1 SGHVS and CDR2 FQNEAQ. The CDR3 is 12 amino acids.

Only one count was recorded for this clone. As DNA, the CDR3 is TGTGCCAGCAGTCGCGGACAGGGAAAGGCCTACGAGCAGTACTTC. It translates to CASSRGQGKAYEQYF. The chain joins TRBV27 to TRBJ2-7, with 8 bases matching TRBD1. The CDR3 runs to 15 residues. CDR1 and CDR2 from the germline V gene are MNHEY and SMNVEV (reference sequence). Trimming removed 5 bases from V and 2 bases from J; junction bases left unmatched: 8.

This sequence joins TRBV5-4 and TRBJ2-7, with D hard to call. The ends were cut back, 4 bases at V and 0 bases at J, with 8 bases in the middle. Germline V gene sequence: CDR1 SGHNT, CDR2 YYREEE (reference sequence). The CDR3 spans 13 residues. CDR3 amino acids: CASSPGSSYEQYF. The CDR3 DNA reads as TGTGCCAGCAGCCCCGGTAGCTCCTACGAGCAGTACTTC.

This clone has only a few counts. The chain's CDR3 is CASSPGLGKTDTQYF. CDR3 coding DNA: TGTGCCAGCAGCCCGGGTCTAGGGAAGACAGATACGCAGTATTTT. The V call is TRBV7-8, the J call TRBJ2-3; no reliable D call. This CDR3 has 15 amino acids. Germline CDR1 is SGHVS and CDR2 is FQNEAQ. V gave up 5 bases and J gave up 3 bases, with 15 bases separating them.

The chain has TRBV7-2 and TRBJ2-4; 7 positions match TRBD2. Germline CDR1 SGHTA, CDR2 FQGNSA. V gave up 7 bases and J gave up 3 bases; unmatched junction bases: 12. The CDR3 totals 16 residues. CDR3 nucleotide sequence: TGTGCCAGCAACCTGGGAGGGGCAACGGACAAAAACATTCAGTACTTC. Protein product: CASNLGGATDKNIQYF.